These 21 T cell receptor beta chains came from one sample sequenced in a study of blood T cells in healthy people across ages. Next came a second PCR, run for roughly 6 to 11 cycles, which used a sample-barcoded 5' primer along with a J-beta primer mix. TCRdb fed the 5' RACE reads into MiXCR, producing one record per CDR3 protein. The table records around 780,000 distinct CDR3 sequences, around 50% of them present only once. Sequencing was performed on blood. The receptors stem from a man aged 35 to 55 in good health.

This clonotype was counted a few times. The chain has TRBV27 and TRBJ1-2; TRBD1 agrees at 9 bases. CDR3 length equals 13 residues. Germline CDR1 MNHEY, CDR2 SMNVEV (reference sequence). The V segment lost 5 bases and the J segment 10 bases; nucleotides outside the gene matches: 8. The CDR3 here is CASSRDRVNPYTF. The CDR3, as DNA: TGTGCCAGCAGTCGGGACAGGGTAAACCCCTACACCTTC.

This clonotype was counted between two and nine times. The J gene is TRBJ2-3, the V gene TRBV20-1, with TRBD1 identical over 8 bases. The CDR3 is 18 amino acids. With V trimmed by 2 bases and J by 1 base, 14 bases remained unmatched. Germline values: CDR1 DFQATT, CDR2 SNEGSKA (reference sequence). The chain's CDR3 is CSARIGWGTGGGTDTQYF. CDR3 nucleotides: TGCAGTGCTAGAATTGGGTGGGGGACAGGAGGCGGCACAGATACGCAGTATTTT.

The chain has TRBV20-1 and TRBJ2-7; 8 bases are shared with TRBD1. This CDR3 is built from 22 residues. CDR1 is DFQATT and CDR2 is SNEGSKA in the germline V gene (reference sequence). Unmatched junction bases numbered 27, after V lost 0 bases and J lost 2 bases. The CDR3 reads CSARDLYEKQSVDRAAPYEQYF. Here the CDR3 DNA reads TGCAGTGCTAGAGATCTGTACGAGAAACAGAGCGTGGACAGGGCAGCCCCCTACGAGCAGTACTTC.

A single count supports this clonotype. The chain combines TRBV27 with TRBJ2-7, with a possible D match to TRBD2 (5 bases). The ends were cut back, 2 bases at V and 2 bases at J, with 28 bases in the middle. The CDR3 runs to 20 residues. Germline loops: CDR1 MNHEY, CDR2 SMNVEV (reference sequence). CDR3 sequence (DNA): TGTGCCAGCAGTTTAGGGTCCCGGGGAGCAACCTACCGGGAACCCTACGAGCAGTACTTC. Translating it yields CASSLGSRGATYREPYEQYF.

The CDR3 nucleotides are TGCAGCGTTGAATTGGGTGGGGGGATAGGTGTGAATGAGCAGTTCTTC. Residues: CSVELGGGIGVNEQFF. This chain connects TRBV29-1 to TRBJ2-1; TRBD2 might be the D (6 bases). This CDR3 spans 16 amino acids. CDR1 and CDR2 (germline): SQVTM, ANQGSEA. Trimming shortened V by 2 bases and J by 7 bases, and 21 bases separated the two germline ends.

V and J are TRBV15 and TRBJ2-5; no reliable D call. With 0 bases removed from V and 11 bases from J, the gap between germline ends came to 13 bases. Germline CDR1 LNHNV, CDR2 YYDKDF (reference sequence). The CDR3 contains 13 residues. The CDR3 region is CATSRDLGNEQYF. DNA of the CDR3: TGTGCCACCAGCAGAGATCTGGGCAATGAGCAGTACTTC.

This chain joins TRBV20-1 and TRBJ1-6; unclear D gene. The V gene lost 1 base and the J gene lost 0 bases, with 10 bases spanning the gap. The CDR3 runs 16 residues. Germline V gives CDR1 DFQATT, CDR2 SNEGSKA (reference sequence). CDR3 nucleotide sequence: TGCAGTGCTAGAGCTGTCGGGAGCTCCTATAATTCACCCCTCCACTTT. This encodes CSARAVGSSYNSPLHF.

The V gene is TRBV20-1, the J gene TRBJ2-1; 10 bases line up with TRBD2. Germline CDR1 DFQATT, CDR2 SNEGSKA (reference sequence). The CDR3 runs 16 residues. The V gene end was trimmed by 7 bases and the J gene end by 8 bases; junction bases not matched to a gene: 17. In nucleotides, the CDR3 is TGCAGTGGACGCAGAGGGGCTAGCGGGAGAGCGTATGAGCAGTTCTTC. Amino acids: CSGRRGASGRAYEQFF.

A note on this clonotype: The conserved phenylalanine or tryptophan is not found at the CDR3 terminus, so this likely reflects a read error. The CDR3 here is CASSYSATDRIRRGYTY. CDR3 DNA sequence: TGTGCCAGCAGTTACTCGGCAACGGACAGGATCCGTAGGGGCTACACCTAC. The chain links TRBV6-5 to TRBJ1-2; 7 positions agree with TRBD1. CDR1 is MNHEY and CDR2 is SVGAGI in the germline V gene. This CDR3 contains 17 residues. V shed 0 bases and J 8 bases; nucleotides not matched to a gene: 15.

V is TRBV25-1 and J is TRBJ2-1; D perhaps matches TRBD2 (7 bases). The germline V gene encodes CDR1 MGHDK and CDR2 SYGVNS. Trimming took 7 bases from V and 9 from J, leaving 19 bases between them. This CDR3 is built from 14 residues. The CDR3 DNA reads as TGTGCCAGCACCACCCTGGGGGGGGCGGGTGAGCAGTTCTTC. Its translation is CASTTLGGAGEQFF.

This clonotype was seen a few times. This chain joins TRBV20-1 and TRBJ1-1, with a possible D match to TRBD1 (5 bases). This CDR3 has 13 amino acids. Per germline, CDR1 DFQATT and CDR2 SNEGSKA (reference sequence). Between the trimmed V and J ends, which lost 2 bases and 4 bases, there was a span of 11 bases. The CDR3 nucleotides are TGCAGTGCTAGACCTGGAGGGGTCACTGAAGCTTTCTTT. It is translated as CSARPGGVTEAFF.

The count of this clonotype is one. V is TRBV7-2 and J is TRBJ2-5, with 8 bases fitting TRBD1. With V trimmed by 6 bases and J by 2 bases, 5 bases remained unmatched. The CDR3 is 14 amino acids. The germline V gene encodes CDR1 SGHTA and CDR2 FQGNSA. DNA of the CDR3: TGTGCCAGCAGGGTAAACAGGGGGCAAGAGACCCAGTACTTC. Amino acid sequence: CASRVNRGQETQYF.

The chain employs TRBV6-6 and TRBJ1-2; 11 bases are a match to TRBD1. In germline, CDR1 is MNHNY, CDR2 SVGAGI (reference sequence). The ends lost 6 bases at V and 8 bases at J; junction bases unmatched: 8. CDR3 length: 14 amino acids. The CDR3 is CASRPGQGEEGYTF. CDR3 in DNA: TGTGCCAGCAGACCGGGACAGGGGGAAGAGGGCTACACCTTC.

The rearrangement joins TRBV4-2 to TRBJ1-4; possibly TRBD1 for D (5 bases). This CDR3 spans 17 amino acids. The germline gives CDR1 LGHNA, CDR2 YNFKEQ. The V end was cut by 4 bases, the J end by 5 bases, with 20 bases between. In DNA form, the CDR3 reads TGTGCCAGCAGCCGAGGGGCATTGGAACGTTCAAATGAAAAACTGTTTTTT. As protein: CASSRGALERSNEKLFF.

This clonotype was found a few times. The J gene is TRBJ2-5, the V gene TRBV6-2 or TRBV6-3, with D uncertain. The CDR3 consists of 12 residues. The germline gives CDR1 MNHEY, CDR2 SVGEGT. Trimming cost V 2 bases and J 5 bases, with 6 bases left between them. In DNA, the CDR3 is TGTGCCAGCAGTTACCAGACGGAGACCCAGTACTTC. Translation gives CASSYQTETQYF.

The rearrangement links TRBV6-2 or TRBV6-3 to TRBJ2-7; D unresolved. There are 13 residues in the CDR3. Germline V gene sequence: CDR1 MNHEY, CDR2 SVGEGT. V lost 0 bases and J lost 2, with 5 bases in between. The CDR3 loop is CASSYSPPYEQYF. The DNA of the CDR3 is TGTGCCAGCAGTTACTCTCCCCCCTACGAGCAGTACTTC.

This clonotype was observed a handful of times. The rearrangement links TRBV27 to TRBJ2-7; TRBD1 is a possible D gene (5 bases). CDR1 is MNHEY, CDR2 SMNVEV, per germline (reference sequence). The CDR3 is 15 residues long. Trimming took 3 bases from V and 3 from J, leaving 15 bases between them. The CDR3 is CASSFEAGPFYEQYF. CDR3 DNA sequence: TGTGCCAGCAGTTTTGAGGCAGGGCCCTTCTACGAGCAGTACTTC.

The V and J genes are TRBV28 and TRBJ2-1, with a tentative D call TRBD1 (6 bases). With 5 bases removed from V and 4 bases from J, the gap between germline ends came to 12 bases. The CDR3 spans 14 residues. Germline V CDR1 and CDR2: MDHEN, SYDVKM. The CDR3 loop reads CASSPGTLYNEQFF. The CDR3 DNA reads TGTGCCAGCAGTCCCGGGACACTGTACAATGAGCAGTTCTTC.

J is TRBJ2-1 and V is TRBV6-2 or TRBV6-3, with 7 nucleotides matching TRBD1. In germline, CDR1 is MNHEY, CDR2 SVGEGT. This CDR3 is built from 17 residues. J was trimmed by 5 bases and V by 7 bases; bases with no gene match: 17. CDR3 protein: CASTSNRGTWLDNEQFF. In DNA, the CDR3 is TGTGCCAGCACTTCGAACAGGGGTACCTGGCTCGACAATGAGCAGTTCTTC.

This clonotype was picked up a small number of times. V and J are TRBV4-1 and TRBJ1-6; the D gene is possibly TRBD1 (5 bases). CDR3 size: 15 residues. V lost 2 bases to trimming and J lost 9 bases, with 14 bases between them. Germline V gene sequence: CDR1 MGHRA, CDR2 YSYEKL. The CDR3 sequence: CASSQRDLGSSPLHF. Written as DNA, the CDR3 is TGCGCCAGCAGCCAACGGGACCTTGGTAGTTCACCCCTCCACTTT.

This sequence joins TRBV2 and TRBJ2-1; possible D gene TRBD1, 6 bases. CDR3 size: 15 residues. V shed 7 bases and J shed 4 bases, with 17 bases lying between them. The germline V gene has CDR1 SNHLY and CDR2 FYNNEI. The CDR3 sequence is CASTPTRGKYNEQFF. CDR3 nucleotide sequence: TGTGCCAGCACCCCGACAAGGGGGAAATACAATGAGCAGTTCTTC.